The rows below give T cell receptor beta chains drawn from one sample of a study of cytomegalovirus exposure and HLA in healthy donors. TCRdb's copy holds only in-frame clones and misses some; the assay was immunoSEQ multiplex PCR. The data show over 200,000 clones, about 90% seen once. Sample: PBMCs. Source of these receptors: a woman aged 18 to 35 in good health and CMV-seronegative. Each CDR3 is given with its conserved first and last residue. Size is omitted from some rows. Given values are once, few, many or a class for expanded clones.

clone size | J gene | V gene | CDR3 protein
. | TRBJ2-2 | TRBV2 | CASRARLSSGSRVTGELFF
. | TRBJ2-7 | TRBV10-3 | CATRGGRRSYEQYF
. | TRBJ2-1 | TRBV6-5 | CASSQFGLHNEQFF
. | TRBJ2-7 | TRBV19 | CASNPAGDPHEQYF
. | TRBJ1-2 | TRBV10-2 | CASSEVVRDGYTF
. | TRBJ1-1 | TRBV7-9 | CASSLGARPEAFF
. | TRBJ2-3 | TRBV2 | CASSEGDRGFTDTQYF
. | TRBJ2-3 | TRBV9 | CASSVVSGVVTDTQYF
. | TRBJ2-1 | TRBV5-1 | CASSLGGTAPQNNEQFF
. | TRBJ2-7 | TRBV2 | CASSESGSYEQYF
. | TRBJ2-5 | TRBV29-1 | CSVESNQETQYF
. | TRBJ2-3 | TRBV4-2 | CASSRTQDTDTQYF
. | TRBJ2-7 | TRBV7-9 | CASSLEGVREQDEQYF
. | TRBJ2-7 | TRBV27 | CASSLSNSYYEQYF
. | TRBJ2-7 | TRBV7-2 | CASSPPLADLLYEQYF
once | TRBJ2-7 | TRBV28 | CASSETSGRVDEQYF
. | TRBJ2-5 | TRBV4-1 | CASSHSAGGGETQYF
. | TRBJ2-3 | TRBV4-3 | CASSQGGRSPDTQYF
. | TRBJ2-3 | TRBV27 | CASSLGTLTDTQYF
. | TRBJ1-4 | TRBV2 | CASMGRMDRALATNEKLFF
. | TRBJ2-7 | TRBV27 | CASSSRDSFYEQYF
. | TRBJ2-7 | TRBV15 | CATSREKTGGLGEQYF
. | TRBJ1-1 | TRBV7-9 | CASSLRVPEAFF
once | TRBJ2-2 | TRBV7-9 | CASSVEAGELFF
. | TRBJ2-1 | TRBV29-1 | CSAPFAAFRDNEQFF
. | TRBJ2-7 | TRBV12-1 | CASSFQGDYEQYF
. | TRBJ2-3 | TRBV5-1 | CASSDLKPGTSGTDTQYF
. | TRBJ2-7 | TRBV10-3 | CAISDVAGGWEQYF
. | TRBJ2-3 | TRBV7-6 | CASSLGTSGSPDTQYF